The source of this TCR beta chain is a study of cytomegalovirus exposure and HLA in healthy donors. The PCR had 60 Vbeta and 13 Jbeta primers. Profiling relied on immunoSEQ multiplex PCR, and the TCRdb table lists in-frame clones only, not all of them. The top ten clones hold less than 4% of a sample with roughly 120,000 clones, roughly 9% of them seen once. The germline gives CDR1 WSHSY, CDR2 SAAADI. The V segment lost 8 bases and the J segment 8 bases; nucleotides outside the gene matches: 11. The CDR3 has 14 amino acids. Source material: PBMCs. This TCR was sampled from a man in his thirties or forties in good health and CMV-seronegative. The V gene is TRBV10-2, the J gene TRBJ1-5; TRBD1 aligns across 8 bases. CDR3 DNA: TGCGCCAGCCCGGACAGGGCAAACCGAAAGCCCCAGCATTTT. It translates to CASPDRANRKPQHF.